Detailed here is one T cell receptor beta chain. Profiled with immunoSEQ multiplex PCR; TCRdb holds only in-frame clones, not every one. The sample yields roughly 41,000 clones, approximately 71% seen once. Between the trimmed V and J ends, which lost 6 bases and 7 bases, there was a span of 18 bases. This CDR3 region has 14 residues. Germline V lookup: CDR1 SEHNR, CDR2 FQNEAQ (reference sequence). Time point reported: cycle 4 day 1 (C4D1), after 5 to 7 weeks of nivolumab. No patient escaped relapse after autologous stem cell transplantation, and brentuximab vedotin exposure varied. This specimen comes from a study of PD-1 blockade in classical Hodgkin lymphoma.

The material sequenced was peripheral blood mononuclear cells (PBMCs), taken before the fourth cycle of nivolumab. The clonotype comes from a human donor with classical Hodgkin lymphoma. The rearrangement joins TRBV7-9 to TRBJ1-1; D gene unclear. The CDR3 DNA reads as TGTGCCAGCAGTCCCCCCCGGGGAGGAGATGAAGCTTTCTTT. It yields the protein CASSPPRGGDEAFF.